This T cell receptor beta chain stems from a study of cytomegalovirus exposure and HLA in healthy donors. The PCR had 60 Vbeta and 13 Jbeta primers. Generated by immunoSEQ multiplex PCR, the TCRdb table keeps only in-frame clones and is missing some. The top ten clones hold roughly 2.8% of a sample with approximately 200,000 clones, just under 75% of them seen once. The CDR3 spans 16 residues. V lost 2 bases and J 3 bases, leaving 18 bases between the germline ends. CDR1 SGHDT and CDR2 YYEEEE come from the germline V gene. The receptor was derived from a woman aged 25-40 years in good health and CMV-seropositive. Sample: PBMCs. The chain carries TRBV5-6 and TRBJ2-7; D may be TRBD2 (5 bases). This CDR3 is CASSFFVERSYYEQYF. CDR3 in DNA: TGTGCCAGCAGCTTTTTCGTCGAGCGGAGCTACTACGAGCAGTACTTC.